This entry describes one T cell receptor beta chain. Its antigen is currently unknown. These data are taken from a study of blood T cells in healthy people across ages. With a J-beta primer mix and a sample-barcoded 5' primer, a second PCR ran roughly 6 to 11 cycles. CDR3-containing paired-end reads numbering at least 2.5 million came from each sample. TCRdb analysed the 5' RACE reads with MiXCR anew, one entry per CDR3 protein. The table lists around 2 million distinct CDR3 sequences, roughly two fifths of them singletons, with 23% in the top ten. Regarding the study as a whole: Aged donors had fewer naive CD4+ cells and lower diversity than long-lived donors. PBMCs were not sorted, which prevented a conclusive comparison of naive versus antigen-experienced cells.

Germline CDR1 reads SGHTA; CDR2 reads FQGNSA. With 3 bases clipped from V and 5 bases from J, the junction kept 7 bases outside the gene matches. The length of the CDR3 is 15 residues. The rearrangement links TRBV7-2 to TRBJ1-5; 7 bases match TRBD1. Sequencing was carried out using blood. The clonotype was recovered from a human donor in good health. The CDR3 DNA is TGTGCCAGCAGCTTGTGGGCAGGGGGTGATCAGCCCCAGCATTTT. Protein sequence: CASSLWAGGDQPQHF.